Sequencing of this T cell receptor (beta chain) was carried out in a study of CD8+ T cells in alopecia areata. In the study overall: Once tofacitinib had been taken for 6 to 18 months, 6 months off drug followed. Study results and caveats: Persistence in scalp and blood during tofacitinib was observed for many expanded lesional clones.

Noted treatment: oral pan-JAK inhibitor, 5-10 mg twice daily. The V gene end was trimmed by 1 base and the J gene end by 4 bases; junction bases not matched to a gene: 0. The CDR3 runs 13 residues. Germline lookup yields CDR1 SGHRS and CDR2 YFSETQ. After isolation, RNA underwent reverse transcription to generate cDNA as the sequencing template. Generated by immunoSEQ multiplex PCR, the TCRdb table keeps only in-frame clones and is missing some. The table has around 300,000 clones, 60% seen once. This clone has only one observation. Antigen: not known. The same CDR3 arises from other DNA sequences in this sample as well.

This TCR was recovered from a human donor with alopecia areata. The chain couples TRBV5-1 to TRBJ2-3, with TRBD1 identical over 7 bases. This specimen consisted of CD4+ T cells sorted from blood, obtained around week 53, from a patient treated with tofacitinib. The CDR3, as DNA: TGCGCCAGCAGCTTGCAGGGGGCAGATACGCAGTATTTT. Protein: CASSLQGADTQYF.